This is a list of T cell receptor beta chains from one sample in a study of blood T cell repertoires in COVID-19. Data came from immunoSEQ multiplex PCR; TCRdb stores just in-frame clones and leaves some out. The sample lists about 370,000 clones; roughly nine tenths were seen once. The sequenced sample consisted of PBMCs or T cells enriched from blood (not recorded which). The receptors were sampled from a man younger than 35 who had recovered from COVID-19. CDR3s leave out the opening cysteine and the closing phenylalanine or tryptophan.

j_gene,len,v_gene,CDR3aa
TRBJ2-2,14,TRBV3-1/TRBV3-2,ASRLAGGRRTGELF
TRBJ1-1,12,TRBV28,ASSLGTGRTEAF
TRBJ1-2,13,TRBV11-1,ASSLTDRGGYGYT
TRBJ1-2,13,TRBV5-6,ASSLDIGGLYGYT
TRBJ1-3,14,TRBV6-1,ASSGSTTFSGNTIY
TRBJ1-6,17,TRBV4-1,ASSLTTPGHGEYNSPLH
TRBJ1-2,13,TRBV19,ASSILGSPNYGYT
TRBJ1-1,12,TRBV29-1,SGTGGLLDTEAF
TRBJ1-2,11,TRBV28,ASSETGGYGYT
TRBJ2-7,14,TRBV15,ATSSSSRGVSYEQY
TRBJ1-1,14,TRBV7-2,ASSLAMRGQGTEAF
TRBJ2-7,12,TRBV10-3,ATQGGQGAYEQY
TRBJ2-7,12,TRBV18,ASSPPGARNEQY
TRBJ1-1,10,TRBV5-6,ASSLLQVGAF
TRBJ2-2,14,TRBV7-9,ASSLKPNANTGELF
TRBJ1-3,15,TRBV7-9,ASSQMLDSGTGNTIY
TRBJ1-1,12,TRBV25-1,ASSAELGNTEAF
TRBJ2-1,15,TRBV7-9,ASSLQGSGGSGNEQF
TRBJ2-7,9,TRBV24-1,ATSDLSRWY
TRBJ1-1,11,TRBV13,ASSTRARGEAF
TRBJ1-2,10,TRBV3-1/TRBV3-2,ASSQSNYGYT
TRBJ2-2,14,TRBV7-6,ASSFFGAANTGELF
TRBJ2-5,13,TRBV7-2,ASSSRGGPGETQY
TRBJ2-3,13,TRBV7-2,ASSLAGLAVDTQY
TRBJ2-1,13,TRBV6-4,ASRLAGGPYNEQF
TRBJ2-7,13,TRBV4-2,ASSQDWSGTYEQY
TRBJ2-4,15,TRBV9,ASSERGANLAGGIQY
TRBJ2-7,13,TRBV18,ASSPPGTGPHEQY
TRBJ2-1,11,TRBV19,ASSYSGAIEQF
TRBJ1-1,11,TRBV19,ASSIQGFTEAF
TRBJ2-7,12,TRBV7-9,ASSYSSGSHEQY
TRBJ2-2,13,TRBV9,ASSVRGQGVGELF
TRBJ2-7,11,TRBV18,ASSPGTGIEQY
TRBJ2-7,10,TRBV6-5,ASSRDRYEQY
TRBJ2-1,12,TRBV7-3,ASSPTGGRDEQF
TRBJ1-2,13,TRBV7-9,ASSYSDRVNYGYT
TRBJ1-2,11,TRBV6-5,ASSRTGAYGYT
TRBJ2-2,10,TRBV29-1,SAGQGAGELF
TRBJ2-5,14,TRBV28,ASSPQAGAMKETQY
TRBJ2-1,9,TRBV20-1,SAASGRRLF
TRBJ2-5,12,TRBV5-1,ASSPGGRLETQY
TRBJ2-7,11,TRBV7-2,ASSLKGDYEQY
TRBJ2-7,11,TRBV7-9,ASSPTAFYEQY
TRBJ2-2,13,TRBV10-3,AISAAGVGTGELF
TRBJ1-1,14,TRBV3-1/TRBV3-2,ASTGGGAILLGEAF
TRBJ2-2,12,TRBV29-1,SVEEARRTGELF
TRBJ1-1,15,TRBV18,ASSPPSTTGQGTEAF
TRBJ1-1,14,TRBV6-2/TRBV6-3,ASSYLNQGWSTEAF
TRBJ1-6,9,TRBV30,AWSRNSPLH
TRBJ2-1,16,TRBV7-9,ASSPLSGGAFFGNEQF
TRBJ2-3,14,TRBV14,ASSSDRVFVTDTQY
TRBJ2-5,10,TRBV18,ASSDRRETQY
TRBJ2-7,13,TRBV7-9,ASSRWGTGGYEQY
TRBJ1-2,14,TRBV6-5,ASSYGSETANYGYT
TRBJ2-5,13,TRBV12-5,ASGRGTGGKETQY